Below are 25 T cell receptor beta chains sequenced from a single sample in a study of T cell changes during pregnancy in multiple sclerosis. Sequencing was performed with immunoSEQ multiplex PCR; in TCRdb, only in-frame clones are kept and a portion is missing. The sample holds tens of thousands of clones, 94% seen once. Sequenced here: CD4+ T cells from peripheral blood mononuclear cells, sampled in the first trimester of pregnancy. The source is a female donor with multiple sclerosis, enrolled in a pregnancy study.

The chain's CDR3 is CASSFTANPGGYTF. CDR3 coding DNA: TGCGCCAGCAGCTTTACAGCTAACCCCGGTGGCTACACCTTC. The gene calls are TRBV5-1 and TRBJ1-2; D unresolved. V was clipped by 2 bases and J by 7 bases, with 15 bases between them. CDR1 SGHRS and CDR2 YFSETQ come from the germline V gene. The CDR3 is 14 residues long.

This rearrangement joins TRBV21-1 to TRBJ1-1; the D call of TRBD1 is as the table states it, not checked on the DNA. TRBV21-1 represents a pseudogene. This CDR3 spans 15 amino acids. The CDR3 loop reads CASSNDRVLGTEAFF. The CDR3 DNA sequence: TGTGCCAGCAGCAACGACAGGGTGTTGGGCACTGAAGCTTTCTTT.

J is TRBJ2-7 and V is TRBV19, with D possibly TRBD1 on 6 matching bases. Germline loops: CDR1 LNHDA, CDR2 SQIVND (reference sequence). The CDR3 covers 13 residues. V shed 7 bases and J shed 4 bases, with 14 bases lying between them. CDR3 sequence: CASTGAGDYEQYF. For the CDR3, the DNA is TGTGCCAGTACAGGTGCAGGGGATTACGAGCAGTACTTC.

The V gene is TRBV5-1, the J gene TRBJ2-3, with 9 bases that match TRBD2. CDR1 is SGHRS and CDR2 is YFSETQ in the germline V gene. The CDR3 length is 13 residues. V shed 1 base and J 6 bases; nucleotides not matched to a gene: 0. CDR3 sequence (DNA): TGCGCCAGCAGCTTGAGCGGGGGGGATACGCAGTATTTT. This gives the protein CASSLSGGDTQYF.

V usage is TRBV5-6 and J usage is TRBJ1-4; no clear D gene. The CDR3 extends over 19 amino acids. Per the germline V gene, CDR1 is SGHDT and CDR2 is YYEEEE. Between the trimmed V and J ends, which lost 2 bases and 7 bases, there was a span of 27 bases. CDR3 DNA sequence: TGTGCCAGCAGCTTCGAGAAGGGAGGAGTTGCCCCATATAGTGAAAAACTGTTTTTT. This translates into CASSFEKGGVAPYSEKLFF.

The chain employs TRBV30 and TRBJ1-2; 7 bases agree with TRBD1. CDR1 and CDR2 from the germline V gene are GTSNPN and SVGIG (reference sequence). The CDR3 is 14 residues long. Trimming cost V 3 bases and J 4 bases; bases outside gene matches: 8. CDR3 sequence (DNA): TGTGCCTGGAGCGAAAACAGGGGTATCTATGGCTACACCTTC. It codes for CAWSENRGIYGYTF.

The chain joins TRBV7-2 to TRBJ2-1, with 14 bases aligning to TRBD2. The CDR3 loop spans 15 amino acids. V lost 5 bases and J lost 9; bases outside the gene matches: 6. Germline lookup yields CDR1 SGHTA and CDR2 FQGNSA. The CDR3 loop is CASSPTSGGAREQFF. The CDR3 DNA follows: TGTGCCAGCAGCCCGACTAGCGGGGGGGCCCGTGAGCAGTTCTTC.

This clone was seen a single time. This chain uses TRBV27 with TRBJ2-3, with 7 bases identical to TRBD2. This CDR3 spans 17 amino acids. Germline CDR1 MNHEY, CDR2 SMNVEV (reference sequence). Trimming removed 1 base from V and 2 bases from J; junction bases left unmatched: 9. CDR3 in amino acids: CASSLYFPLAATDTQYF. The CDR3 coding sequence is TGTGCCAGCAGTTTATATTTCCCGCTAGCGGCCACAGATACGCAGTATTTT.

CDR3 residues: CASSQDRQGRDEQYF. CDR3 DNA sequence: TGCGCCAGCAGCCAGGATAGACAGGGGCGGGACGAGCAGTACTTC. The chain links TRBV4-1 to TRBJ2-7, with 8 bases aligning to TRBD1. CDR3 length: 15 residues. Germline assignment: CDR1 MGHRA and CDR2 YSYEKL. The trim removed 3 bases at V and 5 bases at J, leaving 9 bases unmatched.

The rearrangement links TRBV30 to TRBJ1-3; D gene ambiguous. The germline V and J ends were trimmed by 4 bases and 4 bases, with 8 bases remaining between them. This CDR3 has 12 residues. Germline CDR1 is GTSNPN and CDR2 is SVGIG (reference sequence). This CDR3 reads CAWNQLGNTIYF. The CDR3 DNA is TGTGCCTGGAATCAGTTAGGAAACACCATATATTTT. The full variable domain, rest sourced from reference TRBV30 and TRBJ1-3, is SQTIHQWPATLVQPVGSPLSLECTVEGTSNPNLYWYRQAAGRGLQLLFYSVGIGQISSEVPQNLSASRPQDRQFILSSKKLLLSDSGFYLCAWNQLGNTIYFGEGSWLTVV.

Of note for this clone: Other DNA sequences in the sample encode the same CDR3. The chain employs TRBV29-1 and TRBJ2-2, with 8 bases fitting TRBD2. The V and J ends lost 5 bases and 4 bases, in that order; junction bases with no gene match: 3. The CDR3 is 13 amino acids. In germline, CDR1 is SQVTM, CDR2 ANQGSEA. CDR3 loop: CSVRLAGTGELFF. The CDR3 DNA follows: TGCAGCGTTCGGCTAGCGGGCACCGGGGAGCTGTTTTTT.

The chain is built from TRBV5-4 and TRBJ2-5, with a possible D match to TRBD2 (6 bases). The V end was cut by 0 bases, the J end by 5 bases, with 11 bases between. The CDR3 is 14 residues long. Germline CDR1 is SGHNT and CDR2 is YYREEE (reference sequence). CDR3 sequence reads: CASSLAGGLETQYF. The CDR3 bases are TGTGCCAGCAGCTTGGCTGGGGGGTTGGAGACCCAGTACTTC.

CDR3 nucleotide sequence: TGTGCCAGCAGCGTGGGGGGACAGACAGATACGCAGTATTTT. Translation gives CASSVGGQTDTQYF. This rearrangement joins TRBV9 to TRBJ2-3; D perhaps matches TRBD1 (7 bases). The ends were cut back, 2 bases at V and 3 bases at J, with 10 bases in the middle. Germline V gene sequence: CDR1 SGDLS, CDR2 YYNGEE. The length of the CDR3 is 14 residues.

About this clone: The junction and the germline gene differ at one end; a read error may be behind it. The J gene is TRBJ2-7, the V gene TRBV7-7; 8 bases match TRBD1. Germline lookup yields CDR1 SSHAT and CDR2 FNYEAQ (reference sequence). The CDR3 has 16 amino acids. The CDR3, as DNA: TGTGCTAGCAGCTTAGTGACAGGGGAGTGGGGCCTCGAGCAGTACTTC. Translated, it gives CASSLVTGEWGLEQYF.

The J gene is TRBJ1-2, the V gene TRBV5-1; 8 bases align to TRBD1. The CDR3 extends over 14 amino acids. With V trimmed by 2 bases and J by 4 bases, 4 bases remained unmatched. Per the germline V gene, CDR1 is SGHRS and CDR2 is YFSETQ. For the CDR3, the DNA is TGCGCCAGCAGCTTCGCGACAGGGGCCTATGGCTACACCTTC. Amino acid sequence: CASSFATGAYGYTF.

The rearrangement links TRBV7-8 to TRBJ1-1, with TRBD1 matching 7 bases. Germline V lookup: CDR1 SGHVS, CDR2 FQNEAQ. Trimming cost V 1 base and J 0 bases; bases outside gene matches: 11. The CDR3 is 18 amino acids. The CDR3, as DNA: TGTGCCAGCAGCTTAGTGCGGCCGACAGGGACGGTGAACACTGAAGCTTTCTTT. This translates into CASSLVRPTGTVNTEAFF.

DNA for the CDR3: TGTGCCAGCAGCTTAGTCGGGGAACAGGGGTCCTATGGCTACACCTTC. Protein sequence: CASSLVGEQGSYGYTF. V and J are TRBV7-6 and TRBJ1-2; TRBD1 aligns across 7 bases. The germline gives CDR1 SGHVS, CDR2 FNYEAQ. The CDR3 sequence is 16 residues long. J lost 4 bases, V lost 1 base, and 9 bases had no gene match. The variable domain in full, completed from reference TRBV7-6 and TRBJ1-2, reads GAGVSQSPRYKVTKRGQDVALRCDPISGHVSLYWYRQALGQGPEFLTYFNYEAQQDKSGLPNDRFSAERPEGSISTLTIQRTEQRDSAMYRCASSLVGEQGSYGYTFGSGTRLTVV.

The CDR3 loop is CASSQEGFSYEQYF. CDR3 DNA sequence: TGTGCCAGCAGCCAAGAGGGCTTCTCCTACGAGCAGTACTTC. The V call is TRBV4-2, the J call TRBJ2-7; no reliable D call. Looked up from germline, CDR1 is LGHNA and CDR2 is YNFKEQ. This CDR3 comprises 14 residues. V lost 0 bases and J 0 bases, leaving 6 bases between the germline ends.

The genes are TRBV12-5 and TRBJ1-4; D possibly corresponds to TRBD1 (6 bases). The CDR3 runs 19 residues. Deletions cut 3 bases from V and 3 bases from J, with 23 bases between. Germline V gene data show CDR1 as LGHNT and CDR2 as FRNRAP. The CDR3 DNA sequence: TGTGCTAGTGGTTTTACCCGCAACACCCGGACAGCTTCTAATGAAAAACTGTTTTTT. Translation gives CASGFTRNTRTASNEKLFF. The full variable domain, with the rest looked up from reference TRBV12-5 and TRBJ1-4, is DARVTQTPRHKVTEMGQEVTMRCQPILGHNTVFWYRQTMMQGLELLAYFRNRAPLDDSGMPKDRFSAEMPDATLATLKIQPSEPRDSAVYFCASGFTRNTRTASNEKLFFGSGTQLSVL.

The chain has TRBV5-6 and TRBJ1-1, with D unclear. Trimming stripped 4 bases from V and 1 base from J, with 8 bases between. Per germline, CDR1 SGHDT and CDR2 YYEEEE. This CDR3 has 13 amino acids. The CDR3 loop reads CASSPRQNTEAFF. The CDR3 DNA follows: TGTGCCAGCAGCCCTCGACAGAACACTGAAGCTTTCTTT. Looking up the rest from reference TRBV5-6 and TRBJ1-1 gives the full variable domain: DAGVTQSPTHLIKTRGQQVTLRCSPKSGHDTVSWYQQALGQGPQFIFQYYEEEERQRGNFPDRFSGHQFPNYSSELNVNALLLGDSALYLCASSPRQNTEAFFGQGTRLTVV.

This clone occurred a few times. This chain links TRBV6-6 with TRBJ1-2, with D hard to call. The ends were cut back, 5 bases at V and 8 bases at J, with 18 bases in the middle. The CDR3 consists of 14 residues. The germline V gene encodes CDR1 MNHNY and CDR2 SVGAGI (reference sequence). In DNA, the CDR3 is TGTGCCAGCAGTGGCCGACGGGATTCGGGGGGCTACACCTTC. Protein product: CASSGRRDSGGYTF.

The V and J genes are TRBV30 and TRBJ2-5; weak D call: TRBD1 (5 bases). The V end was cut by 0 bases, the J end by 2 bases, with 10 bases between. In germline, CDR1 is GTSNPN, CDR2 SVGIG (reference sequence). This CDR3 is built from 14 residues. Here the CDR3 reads CAWSVGVGQETQYF. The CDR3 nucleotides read TGTGCCTGGAGTGTAGGGGTAGGGCAAGAGACCCAGTACTTC. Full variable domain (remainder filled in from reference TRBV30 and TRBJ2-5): SQTIHQWPATLVQPVGSPLSLECTVEGTSNPNLYWYRQAAGRGLQLLFYSVGIGQISSEVPQNLSASRPQDRQFILSSKKLLLSDSGFYLCAWSVGVGQETQYFGPGTRLLVL.

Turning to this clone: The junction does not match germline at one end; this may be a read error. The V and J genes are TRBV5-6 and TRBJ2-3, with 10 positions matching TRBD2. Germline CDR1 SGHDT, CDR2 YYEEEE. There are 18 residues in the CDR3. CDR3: CAGSLVVSGGSGADTQYF. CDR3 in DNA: TGTGCCGGCAGCTTGGTGGTTAGCGGGGGGTCCGGGGCAGATACGCAGTATTTT. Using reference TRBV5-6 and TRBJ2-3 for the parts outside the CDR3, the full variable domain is DAGVTQSPTHLIKTRGQQVTLRCSPKSGHDTVSWYQQALGQGPQFIFQYYEEEERQRGNFPDRFSGHQFPNYSSELNVNALLLGDSALYLCAGSLVVSGGSGADTQYFGPGTRLTVL.

DNA of the CDR3: TGTGCCAGCAGCGCAGGTCTCTCCACCACCGTTTTCCTGTATTTT. It encodes CASSAGLSTTVFLYF. The V call is TRBV9, the J call TRBJ2-3; D ambiguous. Germline-derived CDR1 and CDR2 are SGDLS and YYNGEE. The CDR3 runs to 15 residues. Trimming took 3 bases from V and 14 from J, leaving 25 bases between them.

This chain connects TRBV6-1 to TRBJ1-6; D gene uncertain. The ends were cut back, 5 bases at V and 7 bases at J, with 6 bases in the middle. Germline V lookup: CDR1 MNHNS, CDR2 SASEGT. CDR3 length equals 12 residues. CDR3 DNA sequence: TGTGCCAGCAGTTATTTAAATTCACCCCTCCACTTT. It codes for CASSYLNSPLHF.